This TCR beta chain came from a study of blood T cell repertoires in COVID-19 (dated by TCRdb to about 2020). Some background on the complete study: The collaborator samples originated in the United States, Italy and Spain and spanned the acute and convalescent phases of COVID-19. The prospective study material was composed of cDNA or gDNA derived from T cells, B-cell-depleted T cells, or PBMCs. The dataset comprised deeply sampled blood TCRbeta repertoires from subjects exposed to, actively infected with, or recovered from COVID-19. The repertoires were made available in a free public database intended to serve as a resource for research on the immune response to SARS-CoV-2. The samples were drawn from the first 160 participants of the ongoing ImmuneRACE study and from 1,254 subjects provided by 6 global collaborators. A de-identified subject ID, COVID-19 status, age in years and sex were almost always included in the sample metadata. Where HLA class I and class II types were available, the types were taken from metadata supplied by the sample provider, not from assay-based typing.

Each collaborating institution followed its own protocols to collect whole blood in K2EDTA tubes. For TCRbeta analysis, collaborators shipped samples in one of three forms: frozen whole blood, isolated PBMCs, or DNA extracted from either of those sample types. A remark on this clone: Its recognized antigen is unknown. Within one base of it there is no much larger clone, and no base qualities were kept.

V loses 0 bases, J loses 5 bases, and the germline ends lie 4 bases apart. CDR1 GTSNPN and CDR2 SVGIG were looked up in the germline V gene (reference sequence). The CDR3 sequence holds 11 residues, the cysteine and phenylalanine included. Left in the record is the CDR3 DNA by itself, 33 bases read in frame from the first base. TCRbeta CDR3 regions were amplified from genomic DNA using the immunoSEQ Assay, a bias-controlled multiplex PCR. The authors processed their data as follows. The number of nucleated cells in each sample was estimated by amplification of reference gene primers within the assay. To quantify the absolute abundance of each unique TCRbeta CDR3 rearrangement, sequence reads were collapsed and filtered. For each sample, productive Simpson clonality was calculated as the square root of Simpson's diversity index across productive rearrangements. This is the immuneACCESS table as TCRdb keeps it, with only in-frame sequences that have V and J called. A part of the clones is gone; compared with another copy, unresolved V genes explain less than half, and the rest is unexplained. That table supplies the V and J calls and clone size; D and trimming were determined from the DNA. This sample gives tens of thousands of clones in total; almost 90% of them show up just once. The top ten clones comprise about 4.3% of the sample.

Summary of the overall study and its limitations: The amount of clinical and demographic metadata varied by source and participant and was provided uncurated.

The sequence joins TRBV30 to TRBJ2-5; the D gene identity is not certain. This clonotype originated in an elderly woman with active or convalescent COVID-19. Sequencing used peripheral blood. The CDR3 amino acid sequence is: CAWSVAETQYF. The nucleotide sequence reads as follows: TGTGCCTGGAGTGTAGCTGAGACCCAGTACTTC.